The next 12 T cell receptor beta chains were all read from a single sample in a study of breast tumors, draining lymph nodes, adjacent tissues. TCRdb ran MiXCR on the multiplex PCR reads and lists one entry per CDR3 protein. The sample lists about 110,000 distinct CDR3 sequences; about 29% were seen once. Breast cancer patients provided tissue from their axillary draining lymph nodes. Sequenced sample: axillary lymph node tissue. These receptors originate from a female donor with breast cancer. Some clones in this sample may be carry-over from other donors' samples.

The chain uses TRBV27 and TRBJ2-3, with 11 bases that match TRBD2. CDR1 and CDR2 (germline): MNHEY, SMNVEV (reference sequence). V gave up 6 bases and J gave up 1 base; unmatched junction bases: 9. The CDR3 length is 17 residues. CDR3 in DNA: TGTGCCAGCAGCAAAAACCCGGGACTAGCGGGCACAGATACGCAGTATTTT. Translation: CASSKNPGLAGTDTQYF.

This clonotype has at least ten counts. This chain joins TRBV20-1 and TRBJ2-1, with a tentative D call TRBD2 (5 bases). Germline values: CDR1 DFQATT, CDR2 SNEGSKA (reference sequence). The CDR3 runs to 14 residues. V lost 8 bases and J 0 bases, leaving 14 bases between the germline ends. The CDR3 sequence: CSTPGKSSYNEQFF. Here the CDR3 DNA reads TGCAGTACCCCGGGGAAGAGCTCCTACAATGAGCAGTTCTTC.

Concerning this clonotype: This clone may be a read error of a much larger clone one base away. J is TRBJ1-1 and V is TRBV2; no firm D call. Germline lookup yields CDR1 SNHLY and CDR2 FYNNEI. The CDR3 runs to 11 residues. V was shortened by 4 bases and J by 7 bases, with 7 bases between the two germline ends. CDR3 sequence: CASSGRVEAFF. In nucleotides, the CDR3 is TGTGCCAGCAGTGGACGCGTTGAAGCTTTCTTT.

This clonotype was observed many times. V gene TRBV20-1 combines with J gene TRBJ2-5; tentatively, D is TRBD1 (5 bases). Germline V gene lookup returns CDR1 DFQATT and CDR2 SNEGSKA (reference sequence). The CDR3 sequence is 12 residues long. V lost 3 bases and J 5 bases, leaving 10 bases between the germline ends. The CDR3 DNA sequence: TGCAGTGCTAGGGGCCCAGGGGAGACCCAGTACTTC. Protein: CSARGPGETQYF.

This clonotype was detected ten times or more. The chain joins TRBV15 to TRBJ1-1; no definite D call. The CDR3 is 13 amino acids. Trimming left V 1 base short and J 11 bases short, with 14 bases between. Germline V lookup: CDR1 LNHNV, CDR2 YYDKDF (reference sequence). DNA for the CDR3: TGTGCCACCAGCAGAGGGGCCGGGTACTGGGCTTTCTTT. It yields the protein CATSRGAGYWAFF.

This clonotype was recorded at least ten times. At one end, the junction sequence differs from germline, possibly due to a read error. This chain links TRBV7-7 with TRBJ2-2; D is possibly TRBD1 or TRBD2 (6 bases each). From germline, CDR1 is SSHAT and CDR2 FNYEAQ (reference sequence). The CDR3 length is 14 residues. The CDR3 reads CASRPNREAGELFF. Written as DNA, the CDR3 is TGTGCTAGCAGACCAAACAGGGAGGCCGGGGAGCTGTTTTTT.

This clonotype was observed at least ten times. The chain has TRBV7-3 and TRBJ2-1, with 13 bases matching TRBD2. The CDR3 is 21 amino acids. V was pared by 0 bases and J by 0 bases, with 11 bases of the junction left unmatched. Germline assignment: CDR1 SGHTA and CDR2 FQGTGA. CDR3 residues: CASSLTPGTSGEESSYNEQFF. The CDR3 nucleotides are TGTGCCAGCAGCTTAACCCCCGGGACTAGCGGGGAGGAGAGCTCCTACAATGAGCAGTTCTTC.

On this clonotype itself: Since no conserved phenylalanine or tryptophan closes the CDR3, a read error is the likely cause. The chain uses TRBV7-2 and TRBJ1-2; unclear D gene. CDR3 length equals 14 residues. Germline CDR1 is SGHTA and CDR2 is FQGNSA. Trimming removed 1 base at V and 2 bases at J, with 8 bases between. DNA of the CDR3: TGTGCCAGCAGCTTAGTTGGGCTGAACTATGGCTACACCCCC. This codes for CASSLVGLNYGYTP.

This clonotype was detected ten times or more. The genes are TRBV6-2 or TRBV6-3 and TRBJ1-6; D unclear. Trimming cost V 6 bases and J 9 bases, with 12 bases left between them. The germline V gene encodes CDR1 MNHEY and CDR2 SVGEGT. The CDR3 spans 13 residues. The CDR3 is CASSVGSGSPLHF. As DNA, the CDR3 is TGTGCCAGCAGCGTGGGGAGTGGTTCACCCCTCCACTTT.

Ten or more counts support this clonotype. A read error may explain this, as a much larger clone is one base away. The CDR3 DNA sequence: TGTGCCAGCAGCCACGGGTGGCTCTACGAGCAGTACTTC. Residues: CASSHGWLYEQYF. The chain uses TRBV12-3 or TRBV12-4 and TRBJ2-7; D not resolved. The V gene lost 6 bases and the J gene lost 3 bases, with 12 bases spanning the gap. This CDR3 contains 13 residues.

This clonotype counts as medium-sized. J is TRBJ1-6 and V is TRBV5-1; D not certain. V was cut by 2 bases and J by 5 bases, with 14 bases left in between. Germline V gives CDR1 SGHRS, CDR2 YFSETQ. The CDR3 consists of 16 residues. CDR3 bases: TGCGCCAGCAGCTTAGTGGCTCGCCCCAATAATTCACCCCTCCACTTT. Its protein is CASSLVARPNNSPLHF.

This clonotype was recorded once. This rearrangement joins TRBV19 to TRBJ1-2; a weak D match, TRBD1 (5 bases). The V end lost 9 bases, the J end lost 0 bases, and 14 bases lay between the germline ends. CDR1 and CDR2 (germline): LNHDA, SQIVND (reference sequence). This CDR3 region has 14 residues. CDR3 bases: TGTGCCAGCTGGGACTTAACCTCTAACTATGGCTACACCTTC. Residues: CASWDLTSNYGYTF.